The rows below give T cell receptor beta chains drawn from one sample of a study of cytomegalovirus exposure and HLA in healthy donors. Here immunoSEQ multiplex PCR was the method, and the copy in TCRdb shows in-frame clones only, minus some. The sample records nearly 110,000 clones, roughly 74% being singletons. What was sequenced was PBMCs. These receptors came from a man between 40 and 49 years old in good health and CMV-seronegative. Both conserved end residues are part of each CDR3. The D gene is left open where the match is weak. Clone size, where shown, is once, few, many, or a class for clones that have expanded.

J gene: TRBJ1-2
D gene: NA
clone size: few
V gene: TRBV14
CDR3 length: 16
CDR3 DNA: TGTGCCAGCAGCCAAGATCGGAGGGGAGCTAACTATGGCTACACCTTC
CDR3 protein: CASSQDRRGANYGYTF

J gene: TRBJ1-2
D gene: TRBD1
clone size: NA
V gene: TRBV5-4
CDR3 length: 14
CDR3 DNA: TGTGCCAGCAGCTTTCAGGGGGCGACTGATGGCTACACCTTC
CDR3 protein: CASSFQGATDGYTF

J gene: TRBJ2-7
D gene: TRBD1
clone size: NA
V gene: TRBV19
CDR3 length: 15
CDR3 DNA: TGTGCCAGTAGTCTCCGACAGGGGGGTTTATACGAGCAGTACTTC
CDR3 protein: CASSLRQGGLYEQYF

J gene: TRBJ2-5
D gene: NA
clone size: NA
V gene: TRBV7-2
CDR3 length: 12
CDR3 DNA: TGTGCCAGCGGGGGGACCCAAGAGACCCAGTACTTC
CDR3 protein: CASGGTQETQYF

J gene: TRBJ2-3
D gene: NA
clone size: few
V gene: TRBV7-9
CDR3 length: 13
CDR3 DNA: TGTGCCAGCAGCTTAGAAACCAGGGATACGCAGTATTTT
CDR3 protein: CASSLETRDTQYF

J gene: TRBJ1-1
D gene: TRBD1
clone size: NA
V gene: TRBV10-3
CDR3 length: 14
CDR3 DNA: TGTGCCATCAGCATGGGACAGCCGAACACTGAAGCTTTCTTT
CDR3 protein: CAISMGQPNTEAFF

J gene: TRBJ2-1
D gene: TRBD2
clone size: NA
V gene: TRBV4-2
CDR3 length: 16
CDR3 DNA: TGTGCCAGCAGCCAAAATGGACTAGCGGGGGGTAAGGAGCAGTTCTTC
CDR3 protein: CASSQNGLAGGKEQFF

J gene: TRBJ2-2
D gene: NA
clone size: once
V gene: TRBV5-4
CDR3 length: 14
CDR3 DNA: TGTGCCAGCAGCCGAGGGGGGGACACCGGGGAGCTGTTTTTT
CDR3 protein: CASSRGGDTGELFF

J gene: TRBJ1-6
D gene: TRBD1
clone size: NA
V gene: TRBV4-2
CDR3 length: 17
CDR3 DNA: TGTGCCAGCAGCCAAGGGGGGTGGGACAGGGATAATTCACCCCTCCACTTT
CDR3 protein: CASSQGGWDRDNSPLHF

J gene: TRBJ1-2
D gene: TRBD1
clone size: NA
V gene: TRBV18
CDR3 length: 14
CDR3 DNA: TGTGCCAGCTCCTCCGGGACAGGGATTTATGGCTACACCTTC
CDR3 protein: CASSSGTGIYGYTF

J gene: TRBJ2-7
D gene: TRBD2
clone size: once
V gene: TRBV10-1
CDR3 length: 15
CDR3 DNA: TGCGCCAGCAGTCCTCTAGCGGGGGGCTCCTACGAGCAGTACTTC
CDR3 protein: CASSPLAGGSYEQYF

J gene: TRBJ1-4
D gene: NA
clone size: NA
V gene: TRBV5-6
CDR3 length: 13
CDR3 DNA: TGTGCCAGCAGCCGCCGGACAGCCGAAAAACTGTTTTTT
CDR3 protein: CASSRRTAEKLFF

J gene: TRBJ2-4
D gene: TRBD2
clone size: NA
V gene: TRBV4-1
CDR3 length: 16
CDR3 DNA: TGCGCCAGCAGCCAAGGTGTGCGGGGGGCCAAAAACATTCAGTACTTC
CDR3 protein: CASSQGVRGAKNIQYF

J gene: TRBJ2-7
D gene: NA
clone size: NA
V gene: TRBV6-1
CDR3 length: 15
CDR3 DNA: TGTGCCAGCAGTGAAGAGGGGGTTCTGCGGGACGAGCAGTACTTC
CDR3 protein: CASSEEGVLRDEQYF

J gene: TRBJ2-7
D gene: TRBD2
clone size: NA
V gene: TRBV4-1
CDR3 length: 16
CDR3 DNA: TGCGCCAGCAGCCAAGCGCGGCGGGGGGGATCCTACGAGCAGTACTTC
CDR3 protein: CASSQARRGGSYEQYF

J gene: TRBJ1-2
D gene: TRBD1
clone size: NA
V gene: TRBV5-6
CDR3 length: 15
CDR3 DNA: TGTGCCAGCAGTTCCCCCGGGACAGGGTTCTATGGCTACACCTTC
CDR3 protein: CASSSPGTGFYGYTF

J gene: TRBJ2-3
D gene: NA
clone size: few
V gene: TRBV27
CDR3 length: 15
CDR3 DNA: TGTGCCAGCAGTTCCCCGAGGGGGGGTATCGATACGCAGTATTTT
CDR3 protein: CASSSPRGGIDTQYF

J gene: TRBJ2-6
D gene: NA
clone size: NA
V gene: TRBV5-4
CDR3 length: 16
CDR3 DNA: TGTGCCAGCAGCTTGGCCGTGGCTTCTGGGGCCAACGTCCTGACTTTC
CDR3 protein: CASSLAVASGANVLTF

J gene: TRBJ1-1
D gene: NA
clone size: NA
V gene: TRBV6-6
CDR3 length: 12
CDR3 DNA: TGTGCCAGCAGTCCACCACAGGGCCAAGCTTTCTTT
CDR3 protein: CASSPPQGQAFF

J gene: TRBJ2-2
D gene: TRBD2
clone size: NA
V gene: TRBV18
CDR3 length: 15
CDR3 DNA: TGTGCCAGCTCACCGGGACTAGCGGGGGACGGGGAGCTGTTTTTT
CDR3 protein: CASSPGLAGDGELFF

J gene: TRBJ2-1
D gene: NA
clone size: NA
V gene: TRBV5-6
CDR3 length: 16
CDR3 DNA: TGTGCCAGCAGCTTATTCTCACAAAACCGGGGTAATGAGCAGTTCTTC
CDR3 protein: CASSLFSQNRGNEQFF

J gene: TRBJ2-5
D gene: TRBD1
clone size: NA
V gene: TRBV11-3
CDR3 length: 15
CDR3 DNA: TGTGCCAGCAGCTACGGACAGGGGGCACGGGAGACCCAGTACTTC
CDR3 protein: CASSYGQGARETQYF

J gene: TRBJ1-4
D gene: NA
clone size: NA
V gene: TRBV2
CDR3 length: 14
CDR3 DNA: TGTGCCAGCAGTGAAGGACTGTGGAATGAAAAACTGTTTTTT
CDR3 protein: CASSEGLWNEKLFF

J gene: TRBJ2-3
D gene: NA
clone size: NA
V gene: TRBV5-1
CDR3 length: 15
CDR3 DNA: TGCGCCAGCAGCCCACCCCGTGGGGGGACAGATACGCAGTATTTT
CDR3 protein: CASSPPRGGTDTQYF

J gene: TRBJ1-1
D gene: NA
clone size: NA
V gene: TRBV7-9
CDR3 length: 19
CDR3 DNA: TGTGCCAGCAGCTTAAATTTAGCATGGGGGCCGATTATGAACACTGAAGCTTTCTTT
CDR3 protein: CASSLNLAWGPIMNTEAFF

J gene: TRBJ2-5
D gene: NA
clone size: NA
V gene: TRBV5-1
CDR3 length: 13
CDR3 DNA: TGCGCCAGCAGCTCTAGTGGATGGGAGACCCAGTACTTC
CDR3 protein: CASSSSGWETQYF

J gene: TRBJ1-2
D gene: TRBD1
clone size: NA
V gene: TRBV6-4
CDR3 length: 15
CDR3 DNA: TGTGCCAGCAGTGTCTATCAGGGGGCAATGGGAGGCTACACCTTC
CDR3 protein: CASSVYQGAMGGYTF

J gene: TRBJ2-5
D gene: NA
clone size: few
V gene: TRBV7-9
CDR3 length: 15
CDR3 DNA: TGTGCCAGCAGCCCGACGACAGGCCTGACAGAGACCCAGTACTTC
CDR3 protein: CASSPTTGLTETQYF

J gene: TRBJ1-2
D gene: NA
clone size: NA
V gene: TRBV29-1
CDR3 length: 10
CDR3 DNA: TGCAGCGTTGAAAAGAGTGGCTACACCTTC
CDR3 protein: CSVEKSGYTF

J gene: TRBJ2-3
D gene: TRBD2
clone size: NA
V gene: TRBV7-8
CDR3 length: 16
CDR3 DNA: TGTGCCAGCAGCTTATCTGCGGGGGGAGTAACAGATACGCAGTATTTT
CDR3 protein: CASSLSAGGVTDTQYF

J gene: TRBJ1-1
D gene: TRBD1
clone size: NA
V gene: TRBV6-4
CDR3 length: 13
CDR3 DNA: TGTGCCAGCAGTGACGACAGGGAGACTGAAGCTTTCTTT
CDR3 protein: CASSDDRETEAFF

J gene: TRBJ1-6
D gene: NA
clone size: once
V gene: TRBV6-4
CDR3 length: 15
CDR3 DNA: TGTGCCAGCAGTGACGTCCGGGAAGGGAATTCACCCCTCCACTTT
CDR3 protein: CASSDVREGNSPLHF

J gene: TRBJ2-7
D gene: TRBD2
clone size: NA
V gene: TRBV5-1
CDR3 length: 14
CDR3 DNA: TGCGCCAGCAGCGTAGCGGGGGAAACATACGAGCAGTACTTC
CDR3 protein: CASSVAGETYEQYF

J gene: TRBJ1-4
D gene: NA
clone size: NA
V gene: TRBV5-1
CDR3 length: 13
CDR3 DNA: TGCGCCAGCGCGGAAACAACTAATGAAAAACTGTTTTTT
CDR3 protein: CASAETTNEKLFF

J gene: TRBJ2-1
D gene: NA
clone size: NA
V gene: TRBV5-8
CDR3 length: 12
CDR3 DNA: TGTGCCAGCAGCCACAGGAGAAATGAGCAGTTCTTC
CDR3 protein: CASSHRRNEQFF

J gene: TRBJ2-1
D gene: NA
clone size: NA
V gene: TRBV5-4
CDR3 length: 13
CDR3 DNA: TGTGCCAGCAGCCCGGGGTCCTACAATGAGCAGTTCTTC
CDR3 protein: CASSPGSYNEQFF

J gene: TRBJ2-7
D gene: TRBD1
clone size: NA
V gene: TRBV5-1
CDR3 length: 17
CDR3 DNA: TGCGCCAGCAGCGGTCCCGGGACAGGGGTGGGGATCTACGAGCAGTACTTC
CDR3 protein: CASSGPGTGVGIYEQYF

J gene: TRBJ1-5
D gene: TRBD1
clone size: once
V gene: TRBV11-2
CDR3 length: 14
CDR3 DNA: TGTGCCAGCAGCCCCTTTGGACAGGATCAGCCCCAGCATTTT
CDR3 protein: CASSPFGQDQPQHF

J gene: TRBJ2-1
D gene: TRBD2
clone size: NA
V gene: TRBV5-1
CDR3 length: 16
CDR3 DNA: TGCGCCAGCAGCTGGACTAGCGGGGGGCGATACAATGAGCAGTTCTTC
CDR3 protein: CASSWTSGGRYNEQFF

J gene: TRBJ2-7
D gene: TRBD2
clone size: NA
V gene: TRBV27
CDR3 length: 15
CDR3 DNA: TGTGCCAGCAGTTTATCGACTAGCGGGGGCTACGAGCAGTACTTC
CDR3 protein: CASSLSTSGGYEQYF

J gene: TRBJ2-7
D gene: TRBD1
clone size: NA
V gene: TRBV6-1
CDR3 length: 15
CDR3 DNA: TGTGCCAGCAGCGAAGGACAGGGGGCTTCCTACGAGCAGTACTTC
CDR3 protein: CASSEGQGASYEQYF

J gene: TRBJ1-6
D gene: TRBD1
clone size: NA
V gene: TRBV5-1
CDR3 length: 16
CDR3 DNA: TGCGCCAGCAGCCCACTCGGACAGGGGAATAATTCACCCCTCCACTTT
CDR3 protein: CASSPLGQGNNSPLHF

J gene: TRBJ1-4
D gene: TRBD1
clone size: NA
V gene: TRBV5-6
CDR3 length: 14
CDR3 DNA: TGTGCCAGCAATCAGGGGGCGGCTAATGAAAAACTGTTTTTT
CDR3 protein: CASNQGAANEKLFF

J gene: TRBJ2-1
D gene: TRBD2
clone size: few
V gene: TRBV5-4
CDR3 length: 15
CDR3 DNA: TGTGCCAGCAGCCCGGGACTAGCGGGGGCCGTTGAGCAGTTCTTC
CDR3 protein: CASSPGLAGAVEQFF

J gene: TRBJ2-1
D gene: TRBD2
clone size: NA
V gene: TRBV29-1
CDR3 length: 13
CDR3 DNA: TGCAGCGTTGGACTAGCGGGGTATAATGAGCAGTTCTTC
CDR3 protein: CSVGLAGYNEQFF

J gene: TRBJ1-5
D gene: NA
clone size: few
V gene: TRBV6-1
CDR3 length: 13
CDR3 DNA: TGTGCCAGCAGCCCTGGGGGGGATCAGCCCCAGCATTTT
CDR3 protein: CASSPGGDQPQHF

J gene: TRBJ1-1
D gene: TRBD1
clone size: NA
V gene: TRBV27
CDR3 length: 17
CDR3 DNA: TGTGGTCGACCCGACACTGCTCCCGGGACAGGGGAGACTGAAGCTTTCTTT
CDR3 protein: CGRPDTAPGTGETEAFF

J gene: TRBJ1-1
D gene: TRBD1
clone size: few
V gene: TRBV5-1
CDR3 length: 14
CDR3 DNA: TGCGCCAGCAGCCAAACCACCGGACAGGGGAAAGCTTTCTTT
CDR3 protein: CASSQTTGQGKAFF

J gene: TRBJ2-7
D gene: NA
clone size: NA
V gene: TRBV28
CDR3 length: 11
CDR3 DNA: TGTGCCAGCATTTCAGGCCACGAGCAGTACTTC
CDR3 protein: CASISGHEQYF

J gene: TRBJ2-3
D gene: NA
clone size: NA
V gene: TRBV7-6
CDR3 length: 15
CDR3 DNA: TGTGCCAGCAGCGTTCTCGGGGGAAGGACAGATACGCAGTATTTT
CDR3 protein: CASSVLGGRTDTQYF